This T cell receptor (beta chain) was recorded in a study of T cell responses to AZD1222 COVID-19 vaccine. Study as a whole: Recipients boosted at about 4 weeks or about 12 weeks are pooled.

Per germline, CDR1 LGHDT and CDR2 YNNKEL (reference sequence). V dropped 1 base and J dropped 6 bases, with 13 bases sitting between them. The CDR3 covers 14 residues. Here immunoSEQ multiplex PCR was the method, and the copy in TCRdb shows in-frame clones only, minus some. The table lists 68,000 or so clones, about three quarters of them singletons, with 9% to 13% in the top ten. Remarks on this clone: Its antigen is not known.

Study results and caveats: The sample set comprised mostly white British donors with more females, and clonal diversity was possibly underestimated. Spike-specific TCR breadth and depth rose after two AZD1222 doses. No day 14 peak samples; only post-peak repertoires were characterized.

The receptor was derived from an adult in good health. The chain recombines TRBV3-1 (or the pseudogene TRBV3-2) with TRBJ2-7; a possible D gene is TRBD1 (6 bases). Sequences were derived from peripheral blood, sampled on day 0 of AZD1222 vaccination. CDR3 loop: CASSQASGEVEQYF. The CDR3 nucleotides read TGTGCCAGCAGCCAAGCCTCAGGGGAAGTCGAGCAGTACTTC.